The 7 T cell receptor beta chains in this list originate from one sample, sequenced in a study of blood T cell repertoires in COVID-19. Profiling relied on immunoSEQ multiplex PCR, and the TCRdb table lists in-frame clones only, not all of them. The table records 150,000 or so clones, 85% of them present only once. The sequenced sample was peripheral blood. The receptors shown here come from a woman in her thirties or forties with active or convalescent COVID-19.

This clone has more than one count but fewer than ten. The rearrangement uses TRBV6-6 and TRBJ1-5, with D possibly TRBD1 on 5 matching bases. V was trimmed by 5 bases and J by 0 bases, leaving 14 bases between them. The CDR3 is made up of 16 amino acids. Germline lookup yields CDR1 MNHNY and CDR2 SVGAGI (reference sequence). CDR3 protein: CASSTPQGLSNQPQHF. The CDR3 bases are TGTGCCAGCAGTACCCCTCAGGGTCTTAGCAATCAGCCCCAGCATTTT.

This chain connects TRBV14 to TRBJ2-3; 7 bases are shared with TRBD2. The V and J ends lost 0 bases and 5 bases, in that order; junction bases with no gene match: 17. CDR1 is SGHDN and CDR2 is FVKESK in the germline V gene. This CDR3 spans 19 amino acids. The CDR3 DNA reads TGTGCCAGCAGCCAAGATGGGAACCTTGGTCGGGAGGTGGAAGATACGCAGTATTTT. Translating it yields CASSQDGNLGREVEDTQYF.

This sequence joins TRBV6-6 and TRBJ2-1; D remains unclear. The V gene lost 4 bases and the J gene lost 10 bases, with 14 bases spanning the gap. The V gene's germline CDR1 is MNHNY and CDR2 SVGAGI (reference sequence). The CDR3 loop spans 13 amino acids. Here the CDR3 reads CASSSLWSWEQFF. The CDR3 bases are TGTGCCAGCAGTTCCCTTTGGAGCTGGGAGCAGTTCTTC.

The chain recombines TRBV9 with TRBJ2-2; the match to TRBD1 covers 8 bases. Germline loops: CDR1 SGDLS, CDR2 YYNGEE. After removal of 5 bases from V and 2 bases from J, the junction contained 2 bases not matched to a gene. There are 14 residues in the CDR3. The CDR3 loop reads CASRGQGNTGELFF. For the CDR3, the DNA is TGTGCCAGCAGAGGACAGGGAAACACCGGGGAGCTGTTTTTT.

The rearrangement joins TRBV4-3 to TRBJ2-1, with TRBD2 as a possible D gene (6 bases). The length of the CDR3 is 16 residues. Per germline, CDR1 LGHNA and CDR2 YSLEER. V lost 0 bases, J lost 4 bases, and 13 bases lay in between. The CDR3 nucleotides read TGCGCCAGCAGCCAAGATTTAACTAGCCTATACAATGAGCAGTTCTTC. This codes for CASSQDLTSLYNEQFF.

The chain combines TRBV18 with TRBJ1-1; 8 nucleotides match TRBD1. The junction had 6 bases not matched to a gene; V was cut back by 2 bases and J by 1 base. The CDR3 consists of 16 residues. Germline lookup yields CDR1 KGHSH and CDR2 LQKENI. CDR3 amino acids: CASSPFTGGANTEAFF. The CDR3 region has the DNA TGTGCCAGCTCACCATTCACAGGGGGTGCGAACACTGAAGCTTTCTTT.

The chain carries TRBV9 and TRBJ2-3; D is possibly TRBD1 (6 bases). Germline V gene sequence: CDR1 SGDLS, CDR2 YYNGEE. CDR3 length equals 16 residues. The V end lost 3 bases, the J end lost 2 bases, and 16 bases lay between the germline ends. The CDR3 here is CASSGGPGGSTDTQYF. The DNA for the CDR3 is TGTGCCAGCAGCGGAGGACCTGGGGGCTCCACAGATACGCAGTATTTT.